This entry is about one T cell receptor (beta chain). Mismatch with germline at one junction end may stem from a read error. This specimen belongs to a study of cytomegalovirus exposure and HLA in healthy donors. Looked up from germline, CDR1 is LNHNV and CDR2 is YYDKDF (reference sequence). The CDR3 is made up of 15 amino acids. PCR employed 60 Vbeta and 13 Jbeta primers. The data were produced by immunoSEQ multiplex PCR, yet TCRdb's version contains in-frame clones alone and is incomplete. Of approximately 160,000 clones listed, 77% were seen once; the top ten hold 1.5% to 2%. Material for sequencing was PBMCs. V and J are TRBV15 and TRBJ1-2; 7 positions agree with TRBD1. The receptor comes from a woman in her thirties in good health and CMV-seronegative. The CDR3 loop is CATSSYRGVDYGYPF. CDR3 bases: TGTGCCACCAGCAGTTACAGGGGAGTGGACTATGGCTACCCCTTC. Based on the CDR3 plus reference TRBV15 and TRBJ1-2, the full variable domain is DAMVIQNPRYQVTQFGKPVTLSCSQTLNHNVMYWYQQKSSQAPKLLFHYYDKDFNNEADTPDNFQSRRPNTSFCFLDIRSPGLGDTAMYLCATSSYRGVDYGYPFGSGTRLTVV.